This is a list of T cell receptor beta chains from one sample in a study of human T cells and chemical hapten exposure. TCRdb independently ran MiXCR on the 5' RACE reads; one entry per CDR3 protein. The data contain about 140,000 distinct CDR3 sequences, around 4.4% of them singletons. The origin of the receptors is a female donor in good health. Each CDR3 is given with its conserved first and last residue. The D gene is left open where the match is weak. Size values are once, few and many counts, or a class for expanded clones, and some rows have none.

size | J | V | D | length | DNA | CDR3
many | TRBJ2-7 | TRBV6-2/TRBV6-3 | NA | 13 | TGTGCCAGCAGTTACACCGCCGCCTACGAGCAGTACTTC | CASSYTAAYEQYF
NA | TRBJ2-7 | TRBV7-2 | NA | 16 | TGTGCCAGCAGCTTGCGTGGGGGGACACCCACCGACGAGCAGTACTTC | CASSLRGGTPTDEQYF
many | TRBJ1-2 | TRBV11-2 | NA | 17 | TGTGCCAGCAGCTTAAGCCTTACCCATGGACAGCTCTATGGCTACACCTTC | CASSLSLTHGQLYGYTF
many | TRBJ2-3 | TRBV7-2 | NA | 13 | TGTGCCAGCAGCTTACGCACCGGACAGCCGCAGTATTTT | CASSLRTGQPQYF
few | TRBJ2-1 | TRBV24-1 | NA | 15 | TGTGCCACCAGTGTGGCGGAGTCCCTGTACAATGAGCAGTTCTTC | CATSVAESLYNEQFF
many | TRBJ2-5 | TRBV29-1 | TRBD1 | 14 | TGCAGCGTTGACGTCTCGGGACAGGGAGAGACCCAGTACTTC | CSVDVSGQGETQYF
many | TRBJ1-1 | TRBV28 | TRBD1 | 16 | TGTGCCAGCACCCCTGGACAGGGATTCATGAACACTGAAGCTTTCTTT | CASTPGQGFMNTEAFF
many | TRBJ2-2 | TRBV11-2 | NA | 14 | TGTGCCAGCAGCTTAGACCCGGGACCAGGGGAGCTGTTTTTT | CASSLDPGPGELFF
NA | TRBJ2-2 | TRBV28 | NA | 14 | TGTGCCAGCAGCGGACATCCGAACACCGGGGAGCTGTTTTTT | CASSGHPNTGELFF
many | TRBJ2-1 | TRBV5-1 | TRBD2 | 17 | TGCGCCAGCAGCCGAGGTCTGAGCGGGACTACGGGAGATGAGCAGTTCTTC | CASSRGLSGTTGDEQFF
many | TRBJ2-2 | TRBV6-5 | NA | 11 | TGTGCCAGCAGCCGTGGCCCACGGCTGTTTTTT | CASSRGPRLFF
few | TRBJ2-1 | TRBV6-6 | NA | 15 | TGTGCCAGCAGTTACGCTGGCAAATCGTACAATGAGCAGTTCTTC | CASSYAGKSYNEQFF
many | TRBJ1-2 | TRBV5-1 | NA | 14 | TGCGCCAGCAGCTTGACTGGAGGATGGCCGGGCTACACCTTC | CASSLTGGWPGYTF
many | TRBJ2-7 | TRBV12-3/TRBV12-4 | TRBD2 | 13 | TGTGCCAGCAGCGGGGGGGGTCCTTACGAGCAGTACTTC | CASSGGGPYEQYF
many | TRBJ2-6 | TRBV4-2 | TRBD1 | 15 | TGTGCCAGCAGCCCAGGGGGCTCTGGGGCCAACGTCCTGACTTTC | CASSPGGSGANVLTF
few | TRBJ2-3 | TRBV27 | TRBD2 | 15 | TGTGCCAGCAGTTTAGGGGGGGACCTCCCATACGAGCAGTATTTT | CASSLGGDLPYEQYF
few | TRBJ2-7 | TRBV5-6 | NA | 17 | TGTGCCAGCAGCTTGGAAGTCGTCGGCTCATCACCCTACGAGCAGTACTTC | CASSLEVVGSSPYEQYF
few | TRBJ2-2 | TRBV12-3/TRBV12-4 | NA | 13 | TGTGCCAGCAGTTCCAACGGTGTCCGGGAGCTGTTTTTT | CASSSNGVRELFF
many | TRBJ1-2 | TRBV20-1 | TRBD1 | 16 | TGCAGTGCTCCTCCGGGGGTAGGACAGGGGAACTATGGCTACACCTTC | CSAPPGVGQGNYGYTF
many | TRBJ1-2 | TRBV20-1 | NA | 13 | TGCAGTGCATATTCCAGGGGCCTCTATGGCTACACCTTC | CSAYSRGLYGYTF
many | TRBJ1-3 | TRBV28 | NA | 15 | TGTGCCAGCAGCTGGGGCAGCCCCCGAGCGGACACCATATATTTT | CASSWGSPRADTIYF
many | TRBJ1-3 | TRBV20-1 | NA | 12 | TGCAGTGCTTTTAAAACAGGAAACACCATATATTTT | CSAFKTGNTIYF